Listed below are T cell receptor beta chains from one sample, sequenced in a study of early T cells in non-severe SARS-CoV-2 infection. TCRdb reprocessed the 5' RACE reads via MiXCR and lists one record per CDR3 protein. The table has some 45,000 distinct CDR3 sequences, about 4.6% seen once. Material: whole blood. These receptors all stem from an adult who was a healthcare worker with PCR-confirmed SARS-CoV-2 infection or an uninfected control (not recorded which). CDR3s leave out the opening cysteine and the closing phenylalanine or tryptophan.

j_gene | v_gene | CDR3aa
TRBJ2-7 | TRBV29-1 | SVVGGYYEQY
TRBJ1-5 | TRBV2 | ASSGEPNNNQPQH
TRBJ1-2 | TRBV29-1 | SVMGQGTA
TRBJ2-5 | TRBV7-2 | ASSLGVAGRQETQY
TRBJ1-5 | TRBV4-2 | ASSQDKVQPQH
TRBJ1-1 | TRBV3-1 | ASSQRGVTEAF
TRBJ2-3 | TRBV2 | ASMKTDTQY
TRBJ1-2 | TRBV3-1 | ASSQFSGRVGGYT
TRBJ2-2 | TRBV6-1 | ASSEFSGGTGELF
TRBJ2-1 | TRBV5-1 | ASSLGPPGNEQF
TRBJ2-3 | TRBV14 | ASSPRGTDTQY
TRBJ2-7 | TRBV5-1 | ASSSVQGEEQY
TRBJ2-3 | TRBV12-3/TRBV12-4 | ASTASGRLDTQY
TRBJ2-2 | TRBV4-2 | ASSTGRGNTGELF
TRBJ2-2 | TRBV7-8 | ASQQQLGDTGELF
TRBJ1-1 | TRBV5-1 | ASSQTGGVNTEAF
TRBJ2-3 | TRBV29-1 | SAGTSTDTQY
TRBJ2-1 | TRBV2 | ASSGGQGGYNEQF
TRBJ2-2 | TRBV5-6 | ASSHRGQYTGELF
TRBJ1-1 | TRBV20-1 | SARVPPGQATEAF
TRBJ2-7 | TRBV3-1 | ASSQDLGTSPDEQY
TRBJ2-2 | TRBV7-9 | ASSMGPTNTGELF
TRBJ2-5 | TRBV4-3 | ASSQDGRLQETQY
TRBJ2-3 | TRBV4-2 | ASSQAIAGEGDTQY
TRBJ1-2 | TRBV29-1 | SVELSRGQGGYT
TRBJ1-2 | TRBV18 | ASSPQAQDYGYT
TRBJ1-6 | TRBV7-2 | ASSFLRDNSPLH
TRBJ2-2 | TRBV5-1 | ASSLVPGANTGELF
TRBJ2-5 | TRBV19 | ASSIVFGETQY
TRBJ2-1 | TRBV20-1 | SAESTGTSGVNEQF
TRBJ2-7 | TRBV7-9 | ASSPTSGTFHEQY
TRBJ2-3 | TRBV11-3 | ASSQDVNTDTQY
TRBJ1-2 | TRBV7-9 | ASSSHAGSRNYGYT
TRBJ2-2 | TRBV29-1 | SVETGGAGELF
TRBJ2-7 | TRBV5-5 | ASSPGPYYEQY
TRBJ1-2 | TRBV7-2 | ASSLDHMDYGYT
TRBJ1-1 | TRBV2 | ASSVGLGAF
TRBJ2-1 | TRBV20-1 | SATDRGNNEQF
TRBJ2-3 | TRBV20-1 | SASSTFGADTQY
TRBJ1-4 | TRBV7-4 | ASSHGGQGHEKLF
TRBJ1-3 | TRBV28 | ASSLRTGGASGNTIY
TRBJ1-4 | TRBV3-1 | ASSQAGRTALGKLF
TRBJ1-3 | TRBV5-1 | ASSYSREFGNTIY
TRBJ1-4 | TRBV29-1 | SVEDIGDPLDEKLF
TRBJ2-6 | TRBV20-1 | SARDAAGAGANVLT
TRBJ2-5 | TRBV11-2 | ASSSIGETQY
TRBJ2-3 | TRBV15 | ATTEGIAGELDTQY
TRBJ2-7 | TRBV7-2 | ASSLEGQVYEQY
TRBJ2-1 | TRBV29-1 | SVEDRRYQGGQF
TRBJ1-4 | TRBV5-5 | ASSLSGEEKLF
TRBJ1-2 | TRBV2 | ASSLSQGDYGYT
TRBJ2-3 | TRBV18 | ASSPGGNTDTQY
TRBJ2-7 | TRBV29-1 | SVVQGHEQY